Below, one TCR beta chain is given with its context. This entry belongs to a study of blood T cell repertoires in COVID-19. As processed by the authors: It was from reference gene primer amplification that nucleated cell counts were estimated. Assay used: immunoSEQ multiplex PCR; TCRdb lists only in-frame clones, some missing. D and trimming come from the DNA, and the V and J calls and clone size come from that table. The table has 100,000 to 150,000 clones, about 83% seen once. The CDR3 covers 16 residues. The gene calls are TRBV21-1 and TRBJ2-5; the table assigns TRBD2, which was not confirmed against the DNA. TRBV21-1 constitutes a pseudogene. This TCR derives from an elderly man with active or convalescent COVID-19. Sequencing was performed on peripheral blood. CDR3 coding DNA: TGTGCCAGCAGACATCCGGGACTAGCGGGGTTAGAGACCCAGTACTTC. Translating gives CASRHPGLAGLETQYF.